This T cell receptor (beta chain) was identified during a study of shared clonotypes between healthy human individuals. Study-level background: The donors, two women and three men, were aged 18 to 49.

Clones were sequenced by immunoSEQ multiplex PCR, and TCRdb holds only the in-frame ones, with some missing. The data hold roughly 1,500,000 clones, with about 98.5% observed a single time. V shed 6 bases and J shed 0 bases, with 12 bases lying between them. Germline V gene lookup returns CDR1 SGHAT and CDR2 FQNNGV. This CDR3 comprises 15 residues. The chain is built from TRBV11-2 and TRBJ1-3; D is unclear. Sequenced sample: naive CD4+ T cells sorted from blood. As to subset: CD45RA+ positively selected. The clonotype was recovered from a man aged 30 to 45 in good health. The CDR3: CASSPIMGSGNTIYF. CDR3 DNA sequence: TGTGCCAGCAGTCCGATAATGGGCTCTGGAAACACCATATATTTT.